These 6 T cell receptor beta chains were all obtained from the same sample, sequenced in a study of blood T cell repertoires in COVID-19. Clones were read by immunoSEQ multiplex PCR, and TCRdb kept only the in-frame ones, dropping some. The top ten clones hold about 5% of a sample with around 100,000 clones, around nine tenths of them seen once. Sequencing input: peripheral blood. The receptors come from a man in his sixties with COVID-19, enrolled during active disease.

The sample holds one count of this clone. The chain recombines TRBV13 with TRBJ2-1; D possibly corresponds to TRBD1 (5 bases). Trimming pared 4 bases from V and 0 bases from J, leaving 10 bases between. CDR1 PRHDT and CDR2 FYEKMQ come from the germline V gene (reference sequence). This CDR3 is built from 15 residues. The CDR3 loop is CASSSTGSSYNEQFF. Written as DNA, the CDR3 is TGTGCCAGCAGCTCCACAGGTAGCTCCTACAATGAGCAGTTCTTC.

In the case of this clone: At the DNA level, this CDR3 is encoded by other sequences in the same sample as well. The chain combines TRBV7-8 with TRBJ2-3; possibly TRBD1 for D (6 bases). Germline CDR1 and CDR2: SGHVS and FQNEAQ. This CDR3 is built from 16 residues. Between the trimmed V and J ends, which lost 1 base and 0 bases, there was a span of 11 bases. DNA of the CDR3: TGTGCCAGCAGCTTAGTTACAGGGAGAAGCACAGATACGCAGTATTTT. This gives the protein CASSLVTGRSTDTQYF.

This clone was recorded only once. CDR3 residues: CASGGTSGSVYEQYF. DNA for the CDR3: TGTGCCAGCGGAGGGACTAGCGGGAGCGTATACGAGCAGTACTTC. The V gene is TRBV7-2, the J gene TRBJ2-7, with TRBD2 matching 14 bases. J lost 4 bases, V lost 8 bases, and 7 bases had no gene match. The CDR3 is 15 amino acids. Germline assignment: CDR1 SGHTA and CDR2 FQGNSA.

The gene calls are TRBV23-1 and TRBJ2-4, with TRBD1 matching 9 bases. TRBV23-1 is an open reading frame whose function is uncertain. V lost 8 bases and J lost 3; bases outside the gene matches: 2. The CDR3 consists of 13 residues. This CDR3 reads CASGTGIKNIQYF. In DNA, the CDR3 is TGCGCCAGCGGGACAGGGATCAAAAACATTCAGTACTTC.

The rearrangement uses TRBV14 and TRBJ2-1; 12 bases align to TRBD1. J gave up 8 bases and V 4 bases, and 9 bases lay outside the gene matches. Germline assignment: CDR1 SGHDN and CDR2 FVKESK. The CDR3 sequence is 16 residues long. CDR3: CASSPPGTGGADEQFF. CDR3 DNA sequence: TGTGCCAGCAGCCCCCCGGGGACAGGGGGCGCGGATGAGCAGTTCTTC.

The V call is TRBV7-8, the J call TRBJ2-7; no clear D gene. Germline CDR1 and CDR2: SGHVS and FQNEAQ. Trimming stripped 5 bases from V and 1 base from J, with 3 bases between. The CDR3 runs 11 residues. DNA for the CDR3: TGTGCCAGCAGCCCATCCTACGAGCAGTACTTC. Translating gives CASSPSYEQYF.